These T cell receptor beta chains were read from a single sample in a study of cytomegalovirus exposure and HLA in healthy donors. Assay: immunoSEQ multiplex PCR; the TCRdb copy retains only in-frame clones and omits some. The table includes about 210,000 clones, approximately 78% detected once. The specimen sequenced was PBMCs. Receptors were obtained from a man aged 30-40 years in good health and CMV-seronegative. Each CDR3 is given with its conserved first and last residue. The D gene is left open where the match is weak. Rows give clone size only sometimes, using once, few, many, or a class for an expanded clone.

CDR3,DNA,V,length,D,size,J
CASSMTGGRTGELFF,TGTGCCAGTAGTATGACAGGGGGGCGCACCGGGGAGCTGTTTTTT,TRBV19,15,TRBD1,few,TRBJ2-2
CASSIPAELAGGYTF,TGTGCCAGTAGTATTCCCGCCGAGCTGGCGGGGGGCTACACCTTC,TRBV19,15,NA,once,TRBJ1-2
CASSLDPGPYEQYF,TGTGCCAGCAGCTTAGATCCGGGTCCCTACGAGCAGTACTTC,TRBV11-1,14,NA,NA,TRBJ2-7
CASSRTSGTDTQYF,TGTGCCAGTAGTAGGACTTCTGGGACAGATACGCAGTATTTT,TRBV19,14,NA,NA,TRBJ2-3
CASSQEVIDGNTIYF,TGTGCCAGCAGCCAAGAAGTGATAGATGGAAACACCATATATTTT,TRBV14,15,NA,NA,TRBJ1-3
CASSDTRLVMDYEQYF,TGTGCCAGCAGCGATACTCGACTAGTCATGGACTACGAGCAGTACTTC,TRBV7-9,16,NA,NA,TRBJ2-7
CASSLTSLNTEAFF,TGTGCCAGCAGCTTAACTTCGCTGAACACTGAAGCTTTCTTT,TRBV5-5,14,NA,NA,TRBJ1-1
CASSIAGGPGEQFF,TGTGCCAGCAGCATAGCGGGGGGGCCGGGTGAGCAGTTCTTC,TRBV5-6,14,TRBD2,few,TRBJ2-1
CASSLADTDTQYF,TGTGCCAGCTCACTCGCGGACACAGATACGCAGTATTTT,TRBV18,13,NA,NA,TRBJ2-3
CASSGTGGRTGELFF,TGTGCCAGCAGCGGGACAGGGGGCCGGACCGGGGAGCTGTTTTTT,TRBV11-2,15,TRBD1,NA,TRBJ2-2
CASTLTSGGAETQYF,TGTGCCAGCACCTTAACTAGCGGGGGGGCGGAGACCCAGTACTTC,TRBV2,15,TRBD2,NA,TRBJ2-5
CASSEASIFGEQYF,TGCGCCAGCAGTGAGGCTAGCATTTTCGGGGAGCAGTACTTC,TRBV10-2,14,NA,NA,TRBJ2-7
CASCSGARTEAFF,TGTGCCAGCTGTTCAGGGGCCAGGACTGAAGCTTTCTTT,TRBV6-1,13,NA,NA,TRBJ1-1
CASSTRLSRRGTDTQYF,TGTGCCAGCAGCACACGTCTTAGTCGGCGGGGGACAGATACGCAGTATTTT,TRBV11-2,17,TRBD2,NA,TRBJ2-3
CASTLTSARETQYF,TGTGCCAGCACCCTGACTAGTGCGCGGGAGACCCAGTACTTC,TRBV7-6,14,NA,NA,TRBJ2-5
CASSVSTGVYEQYF,TGTGCCAGCAGCGTGTCTACAGGAGTCTACGAGCAGTACTTC,TRBV9,14,NA,NA,TRBJ2-7
CASSLGTELRGQYF,TGTGCCAGCAGCTTAGGGACAGAACTACGAGGGCAGTACTTC,TRBV7-9,14,NA,NA,TRBJ2-7
CASSAETGRKLFF,TGTGCCAGCAGTGCCGAGACAGGACGAAAACTGTTTTTT,TRBV27,13,NA,NA,TRBJ1-4
CASSVGDRGATPLHF,TGTGCCAGCAGCGTAGGAGACAGGGGGGCAACACCCCTCCACTTT,TRBV9,15,TRBD1,NA,TRBJ1-6
CASSLELAGAQETQYF,TGTGCCAGCAGCTTGGAACTAGCGGGGGCACAAGAGACCCAGTACTTC,TRBV5-4,16,TRBD2,NA,TRBJ2-5
CASSLSRYYGYTF,TGTGCCAGCAGTTTAAGCAGGTACTATGGCTACACCTTC,TRBV28,13,NA,NA,TRBJ1-2
CASSLVHLAAPNEKLFF,TGTGCCAGCAGTTTGGTGCACCTGGCGGCGCCTAATGAAAAACTGTTTTTT,TRBV27,17,NA,NA,TRBJ1-4
CASSLGPGGANVLTF,TGTGCTAGCAGCTTAGGTCCGGGTGGGGCCAACGTCCTGACTTTC,TRBV7-7,15,NA,few,TRBJ2-6
CASSQGGFSYEQYF,TGTGCCAGCAGTCAGGGGGGCTTTTCCTACGAGCAGTACTTC,TRBV28,14,NA,NA,TRBJ2-7
CASSYSRQGNSPLHF,TGTGCCAGCAGTTACTCGAGGCAGGGGAATTCACCCCTCCACTTT,TRBV6-5,15,NA,NA,TRBJ1-6
CASSWPGTVNQPQHF,TGTGCCAGCAGCTGGCCTGGGACAGTCAATCAGCCCCAGCATTTT,TRBV28,15,TRBD1,NA,TRBJ1-5
CASSDYQRGVGYGYTF,TGTGCCAGCAGTGATTACCAAAGGGGTGTTGGCTATGGCTACACCTTC,TRBV6-1,16,NA,NA,TRBJ1-2
CASSPGQYGYTF,TGTGCCAGCAGTCCAGGGCAGTATGGCTACACCTTC,TRBV28,12,NA,NA,TRBJ1-2
CASSRTVQETQYF,TGCGCCAGCAGTCGGACAGTCCAAGAGACCCAGTACTTC,TRBV10-1,13,NA,NA,TRBJ2-5
CASSGGANEQFF,TGTGCCAGCAGCGGCGGGGCTAATGAGCAGTTCTTC,TRBV9,12,NA,NA,TRBJ2-1
CASSKPGLALQGTGELFF,TGTGCCAGCAGTAAACCGGGGTTAGCCCTACAGGGTACCGGGGAGCTGTTTTTT,TRBV28,18,NA,NA,TRBJ2-2
CASSSPGETNEKLFF,TGCGCCAGCAGCTCCCCAGGGGAGACTAATGAAAAACTGTTTTTT,TRBV5-1,15,NA,NA,TRBJ1-4
CASSHRGNTEAFF,TGTGCCAGTTCTCACAGGGGTAACACTGAAGCTTTCTTT,TRBV19,13,TRBD1,NA,TRBJ1-1
CASSYRLGSLTEAFF,TGTGCCAGCAGTTACAGGTTAGGGAGTTTAACTGAAGCTTTCTTT,TRBV6-5,15,NA,NA,TRBJ1-1
CASSGESYEQYF,TGTGCCAGCAGCGGGGAGAGCTACGAGCAGTACTTC,TRBV7-9,12,NA,few,TRBJ2-7
CASSVGGRQYF,TGTGCCAGCTCCGTGGGGGGACGGCAGTATTTT,TRBV6-1,11,NA,NA,TRBJ2-3
CASSQDRGVTSGANVLTF,TGTGCCAGCAGCCAAGATCGGGGGGTTACATCTGGGGCCAACGTCCTGACTTTC,TRBV14,18,TRBD2,NA,TRBJ2-6
CASSRGEGPIDYGYTF,TGTGCTAGCAGCCGCGGGGAGGGACCGATTGATTATGGCTACACCTTC,TRBV7-7,16,NA,NA,TRBJ1-2